The clone carrying this T cell receptor beta chain was found a few times. The antigen is unknown. These data belong to a study of blood T cells in healthy people across ages. Overall study results and limits: Higher diversity, along with more naive CD4+ cells, distinguished long-lived donors from aged donors.

The use of a sample-barcoded 5' primer and a J-beta primer mix characterized a second PCR of about 7 to 12 cycles. A template-switch adaptor containing 12 random nucleotides labeled each cDNA molecule. One entry per CDR3 protein, called by TCRdb with MiXCR from the 5' RACE reads. The sample gives 1.5 million to 2 million distinct CDR3 sequences, 28% of which show up once; more than 6% is in the top ten. Trimming took off 3 bases at V and 0 bases at J, with 21 bases between the two ends. The CDR3 length is 20 residues. The clonotype originates from a woman in her 30s in good health. Material: blood. The V and J genes are TRBV12-3 or TRBV12-4 and TRBJ2-6; tentative D call: TRBD1 (6 bases). The CDR3 nucleotides are TGTGCCAGCAGTTTTAATGCCCCTGGGACACTGAGCTCTGGGGCCAACGTCCTGACTTTC. Amino acids: CASSFNAPGTLSSGANVLTF.